Described below is a single T cell receptor (beta chain) sequence and its context. Antigen unknown. Trimming removed 4 bases from V and 15 bases from J; junction bases left unmatched: 12. The CDR3 runs to 13 residues. Germline V lookup: CDR1 MGHRA, CDR2 YSYEKL. The data belong to a study of CD8 T cells in ankylosing spondylitis. Whole-study findings and limits: CD8+ cells made up the disease-linked clones, which were relatively rare in peripheral blood. Seemingly characteristic of ankylosing spondylitis blood was a TCR beta motif consisting of roughly 8 highly homologous variants. Disease-linked clones were reportedly significantly enriched in matched ankylosing spondylitis synovial fluid.

With molecular barcodes, quantitative 5'-RACE was used to make the TCR beta libraries. From the 5' RACE reads, TCRdb called clonotypes with MiXCR, one entry per CDR3 protein. In the table there are more than 650,000 distinct CDR3 sequences, about 11% of which are singletons. Sequencing input: blood, either unsorted or a sorted T cell fraction (not recorded which). This TCR was recovered from a male donor with ankylosing spondylitis. The chain recombines TRBV4-1 with TRBJ2-4; TRBD1 matches 7 bases. The CDR3 protein is CASSPDRDSSLYF. Written as DNA, the CDR3 is TGCGCCAGCAGCCCTGATCGGGACAGCTCCCTGTACTTC.